The 32 T cell receptor beta chains below come from one sample, sequenced in a study of type 1 and type 2 diabetes patients. Amplification started from genomic DNA. Amplification of the beta chain CDR3 used 30 forward and 13 reverse multiplex primers. TCRdb redid the calling of the multiplex PCR reads with MiXCR, one entry per CDR3 protein. The repertoire includes around 300,000 distinct CDR3 sequences, around 50% of them detected once, and roughly an eighth sits in the top ten. Sequencing was done on a sample of peripheral blood mononuclear cells (PBMCs). These receptors were collected from a man aged 18 to 29 with type 2 diabetes.

V is TRBV2 and J is TRBJ1-6, with 7 bases identical to TRBD1. V shed 9 bases and J 7 bases; nucleotides not matched to a gene: 6. The CDR3 contains 13 residues. CDR1 and CDR2 from the germline V gene are SNHLY and FYNNEI. The CDR3 nucleotides are TGTGCCAGGTCGACAGGGCGGAATTCACCCCTCCACTTT. It translates to CARSTGRNSPLHF.

V is TRBV6-5 and J is TRBJ2-4; 7 bases agree with TRBD1. The tail of the sequence fits TRBJ2-7 better, so the J call may be wrong. The CDR3 is 15 amino acids. Germline loops: CDR1 MNHEY, CDR2 SVGAGI. CDR3 in amino acids: CASSFTTGVRGEQYF. The CDR3, as DNA: TGTGCCAGCAGTTTTACCACAGGGGTACGAGGCGAGCAGTACTTC.

The sample holds many counts of this clonotype. This chain joins TRBV2 and TRBJ1-4; 8 nucleotides agree with TRBD1. This CDR3 spans 14 amino acids. CDR1 is SNHLY and CDR2 is FYNNEI in the germline V gene. Losses at the gene ends were 5 bases for V and 5 bases for J; bases not matched to a gene: 4. CDR3 in DNA: TGTGCCAGCAGTCCAGACAGGGGCAATGAAAAACTGTTTTTT. Translation: CASSPDRGNEKLFF.

The chain links TRBV27 to TRBJ1-2; TRBD1 aligns across 7 bases. CDR1 and CDR2 (germline): MNHEY, SMNVEV (reference sequence). This CDR3 is 17 amino acids long. V lost 3 bases to trimming and J lost 2 bases; unmatched junction nucleotides: 12. CDR3 DNA: TGTGCCAGCAGTTTTTGGGGGCGTGAAGGGGGCAACTATGGCTACACCTTC. This gives the protein CASSFWGREGGNYGYTF.

This clonotype was detected a few times. CDR3 in DNA: TGTGCCAGTAGTCCGACTAATAACTACGAGCAGTACTTC. Translating it yields CASSPTNNYEQYF. This rearrangement joins TRBV19 to TRBJ2-7, with TRBD2 as a possible D gene (5 bases). This CDR3 spans 13 amino acids. Germline CDR1 and CDR2: LNHDA and SQIVND (reference sequence). Trimming removed 5 bases from V and 3 bases from J, with 11 bases in between.

The rearrangement links TRBV6-5 to TRBJ2-5; TRBD1 is a possible D gene (6 bases). V was trimmed by 2 bases and J by 4 bases, leaving 11 bases between them. The CDR3 runs to 14 residues. In germline, CDR1 is MNHEY, CDR2 SVGAGI. Written as DNA, the CDR3 is TGTGCCAGCAGTTACGAGACAGGTCCAGAGACCCAGTACTTC. Amino acid sequence: CASSYETGPETQYF.

The chain recombines TRBV6-5 with TRBJ1-1; 8 bases fit TRBD1. Per germline, CDR1 MNHEY and CDR2 SVGAGI. The V and J ends lost 7 bases and 0 bases, in that order; junction bases with no gene match: 7. The CDR3 runs 15 residues. In DNA form, the CDR3 reads TGTGCCAGCACCGCACAGGGGGAGATGAACACTGAAGCTTTCTTT. Residues: CASTAQGEMNTEAFF.

The genes are TRBV6-6 and TRBJ2-7; no clear D. Looked up from germline, CDR1 is MNHNY and CDR2 is SVGAGI (reference sequence). The CDR3 sequence is 16 residues long. V gave up 10 bases and J gave up 4 bases, with 26 bases separating them. In nucleotides, the CDR3 is TGTGCCATCGGTGAGCCTCCAGCCATTTTGGAGTACGAGCAGTACTTC. Translated, it gives CAIGEPPAILEYEQYF.

The rearrangement links TRBV7-9 to TRBJ1-4, with D maybe TRBD1 (6 bases). V gave up 1 base and J gave up 5 bases, with 11 bases separating them. Germline CDR1 reads SEHNR; CDR2 reads FQNEAQ (reference sequence). The CDR3 consists of 15 residues. As DNA, the CDR3 is TGTGCCAGCAGCTTAGATGTGGACAGCAATGAAAAACTGTTTTTT. This sequence encodes CASSLDVDSNEKLFF.

V usage is TRBV7-2 and J usage is TRBJ2-5; TRBD2 agrees at 15 bases. This CDR3 region has 16 residues. The V and J ends lost 8 bases and 2 bases, in that order; junction bases with no gene match: 6. Germline CDR1 SGHTA, CDR2 FQGNSA. CDR3 in amino acids: CASSPGLAGGQETQYF. The CDR3 DNA sequence: TGTGCCAGCTCACCGGGACTAGCGGGGGGACAAGAGACCCAGTACTTC.

A word on this clonotype: The junction departs from the called germline gene at one end, perhaps through a read error. V gene TRBV6-1 combines with J gene TRBJ2-6, with 9 bases aligning to TRBD1. The CDR3 loop spans 17 amino acids. The germline V gene has CDR1 MNHNS and CDR2 SASEGT. CDR3: CASSEADRGFGANVLTF. CDR3 in DNA: TGCGCCAGCAGTGAAGCGGACAGGGGATTCGGGGCCAACGTCCTGACTTTC.

The chain's CDR3 is CATSDPREGSIQETQYF. DNA for the CDR3: TGTGCCACCAGTGATCCCCGGGAGGGAAGTATCCAAGAGACCCAGTACTTC. The chain has TRBV24-1 and TRBJ2-5, with 8 bases lining up with TRBD2. This CDR3 region has 17 residues. V trimming: 3 bases; J trimming: 1 base; junction bases outside the gene matches: 9. Germline CDR1 KGHDR, CDR2 SFDVKD.

This CDR3 reads CASSLVSGWDGYTF. The CDR3 region has the DNA TGCGCCAGCAGCTTGGTGTCAGGATGGGATGGCTACACCTTC. The chain joins TRBV5-1 to TRBJ1-2; D remains ambiguous. Deletions cut 0 bases from V and 6 bases from J, with 12 bases between. The CDR3 spans 14 residues. Germline V gives CDR1 SGHRS, CDR2 YFSETQ. The complete variable domain, with remaining parts taken from reference TRBV5-1 and TRBJ1-2, reads KAGVTQTPRYLIKTRGQQVTLSCSPISGHRSVSWYQQTPGQGLQFLFEYFSETQRNKGNFPGRFSGRQFSNSRSEMNVSTLELGDSALYLCASSLVSGWDGYTFGSGTRLTVV.

This chain connects TRBV7-3 to TRBJ2-1, with D unclear. The CDR3 is 12 amino acids. Germline-derived CDR1 and CDR2 are SGHTA and FQGTGA. Trimming removed 5 bases from V and 6 bases from J, with 8 bases in between. The CDR3 region is CASSANLNEQFF. The CDR3 DNA is TGTGCCAGCAGCGCTAATCTCAATGAGCAGTTCTTC.

The V gene is TRBV7-9, the J gene TRBJ1-2; TRBD1 matches 7 bases. V lost 7 bases to trimming and J lost 3 bases; unmatched junction nucleotides: 11. This CDR3 comprises 15 residues. Germline V gene sequence: CDR1 SEHNR, CDR2 FQNEAQ (reference sequence). The CDR3 loop is CASTSPGGSHYGYTF. CDR3 sequence (DNA): TGTGCCAGCACCTCCCCAGGGGGGTCCCACTATGGCTACACCTTC.

The chain joins TRBV4-2 to TRBJ2-2, with 9 nucleotides matching TRBD2. In germline, CDR1 is LGHNA, CDR2 YNFKEQ. V was clipped by 1 base and J by 7 bases; unmatched bases: 13. The CDR3 sequence is 18 residues long. CDR3 DNA sequence: TGTGCCAGCAGCCAAGTGTTGGGACTAGCTATTGAGAACGGGGAGCTGTTTTTT. Its protein is CASSQVLGLAIENGELFF.

V usage is TRBV5-1 and J usage is TRBJ1-1; D not certain. The CDR3 is 15 residues long. The V and J ends lost 0 bases and 1 base respectively, with 10 bases between them. Germline CDR1 is SGHRS and CDR2 is YFSETQ. This CDR3 is CASSLEGRTNTEAFF. CDR3 DNA sequence: TGCGCCAGCAGCTTGGAGGGTAGGACGAACACTGAAGCTTTCTTT.

The chain uses TRBV30 and TRBJ1-6; D remains unclear. The germline V gene has CDR1 GTSNPN and CDR2 SVGIG (reference sequence). Trimming removed 0 bases at V and 7 bases at J, with 7 bases between. This CDR3 region has 13 residues. CDR3 DNA: TGTGCCTGGAGTGTGGACTTCAATTCACCCCTCCACTTT. Protein product: CAWSVDFNSPLHF.

J is TRBJ1-2 and V is TRBV6-6; D is unclear. The CDR3 is 13 residues long. With 6 bases removed from V and 8 bases from J, the gap between germline ends came to 16 bases. Germline CDR1 reads MNHNY; CDR2 reads SVGAGI (reference sequence). DNA for the CDR3: TGTGCCAGCAGCCCTAATCAGTTGAACGGCTACACCTTC. Amino acids: CASSPNQLNGYTF.

The chain employs TRBV7-9 and TRBJ2-7; 13 positions agree with TRBD2. V lost 11 bases to trimming and J lost 3 bases; unmatched junction nucleotides: 7. The CDR3 covers 14 residues. The germline V gene has CDR1 SEHNR and CDR2 FQNEAQ (reference sequence). The CDR3 bases are TGTGCCGGGGGGGGACTAGCGGGAAACTACGAGCAGTACTTC. This encodes CAGGGLAGNYEQYF.

The chain couples TRBV9 to TRBJ2-1; D could derive from TRBD1 or TRBD2 (5 bases each). Per the germline V gene, CDR1 is SGDLS and CDR2 is YYNGEE. The CDR3 spans 16 residues. V dropped 4 bases and J dropped 6 bases, with 20 bases sitting between them. In DNA form, the CDR3 reads TGTGCCAGCAGCACCGACGGGACCAGCGCTATCAATGAGCAGTTCTTC. Protein sequence: CASSTDGTSAINEQFF.

In nucleotides, the CDR3 is TGTGCCAGCAGCCGGGCAACGGGCAGCTCCTACAATGAGCAGTTCTTC. Protein: CASSRATGSSYNEQFF. The chain employs TRBV3-1 and TRBJ2-1; D not certain. Germline values: CDR1 LGHDT, CDR2 YNNKEL (reference sequence). The CDR3 is made up of 16 amino acids. Trimming removed 4 bases from V and 0 bases from J, with 13 bases in between.

This clonotype was seen a handful of times. J is TRBJ1-2 and V is TRBV2; the D gene is possibly TRBD1 (6 bases). V shed 10 bases and J shed 5 bases, with 17 bases lying between them. Germline V gives CDR1 SNHLY, CDR2 FYNNEI. CDR3 length equals 13 residues. CDR3 nucleotides: TGTGCCACCAAGGAGGGGGGCGGGTATGGCTACACCTTC. Translated, it gives CATKEGGGYGYTF.

Only a few counts were recorded for this clonotype. The chain joins TRBV10-3 to TRBJ2-7; weak D call: TRBD1 (6 bases). The germline V gene encodes CDR1 ENHRY and CDR2 SYGVKD. The CDR3 is made up of 12 amino acids. V dropped 10 bases and J dropped 7 bases, with 17 bases sitting between them. The CDR3 sequence: CASEDYRAEQYF. The DNA of the CDR3 is TGTGCCAGCGAAGACTACAGGGCTGAGCAGTACTTC.

The V call is TRBV27, the J call TRBJ2-7; 10 bases agree with TRBD1. The ends lost 6 bases at V and 7 bases at J; junction bases unmatched: 9. The CDR3 sequence is 14 residues long. Germline V lookup: CDR1 MNHEY, CDR2 SMNVEV (reference sequence). The CDR3 region has the DNA TGTGCCAGCAGGCCCCGACAGGGGGCGGGTGAGCAGTACTTC. It encodes CASRPRQGAGEQYF.

V usage is TRBV19 and J usage is TRBJ2-3; perhaps D is TRBD1 or TRBD2 (5 bases each). The CDR3 consists of 16 residues. Germline V gene sequence: CDR1 LNHDA, CDR2 SQIVND (reference sequence). Trimming left V 5 bases short and J 3 bases short, with 18 bases between. The CDR3 region is CASSFSAGWGTDTQYF. The CDR3 coding sequence is TGTGCCAGTAGTTTTTCGGCGGGCTGGGGGACAGATACGCAGTATTTT.

CDR3: CASSYSVDSSDTQYF. In DNA form, the CDR3 reads TGTGCCAGCAGTTACTCGGTAGACTCGAGTGATACGCAGTATTTT. This chain links TRBV6-2 or TRBV6-3 with TRBJ2-3; no firm D call. CDR3 size: 15 residues. Germline V gene data show CDR1 as MNHEY and CDR2 as SVGEGT. V was trimmed by 0 bases and J by 6 bases, leaving 13 bases between them.

This chain joins TRBV12-3 or TRBV12-4 and TRBJ1-1; unclear D gene. The CDR3 totals 14 residues. V was trimmed by 6 bases and J by 3 bases, leaving 14 bases between them. DNA for the CDR3: TGTGCCAGCAGGTCGAGCGGCCGAGACACTGAAGCTTTCTTT. Amino acid sequence: CASRSSGRDTEAFF.

This clonotype was detected a few times. The chain carries TRBV7-2 and TRBJ2-7; the match to TRBD1 covers 8 bases. Germline CDR1 is SGHTA and CDR2 is FQGNSA. After removal of 2 bases from V and 4 bases from J, the junction contained 13 bases not matched to a gene. The CDR3 has 17 amino acids. The CDR3 sequence is CASSLTTPQGVGYEQYF. The CDR3 DNA reads as TGTGCCAGCAGCTTAACGACCCCACAGGGGGTGGGTTACGAGCAGTACTTC.

The chain carries TRBV6-6 and TRBJ2-2, with D perhaps TRBD2 (6 bases). Trimming stripped 6 bases from V and 1 base from J, with 15 bases between. CDR1 is MNHNY and CDR2 is SVGAGI in the germline V gene (reference sequence). This CDR3 comprises 16 residues. The CDR3 loop is CASSPRAGQNTGELFF. DNA for the CDR3: TGTGCCAGCAGCCCGAGGGCGGGGCAGAACACCGGGGAGCTGTTTTTT.

The chain uses TRBV27 and TRBJ2-1; 13 nucleotides agree with TRBD2. The CDR3 extends over 15 amino acids. Trimming at V came to 6 bases and at J to 6 bases, leaving 5 bases not matched to a gene. Germline V CDR1 and CDR2: MNHEY, SMNVEV (reference sequence). For the CDR3, the DNA is TGTGCCAGCAGCCCTACTAGCGGGGGGGCCAATGAGCAGTTCTTC. Amino acid sequence: CASSPTSGGANEQFF.

This chain uses TRBV20-1 with TRBJ1-1; perhaps TRBD1 as D (5 bases). Germline loops: CDR1 DFQATT, CDR2 SNEGSKA (reference sequence). V gave up 0 bases and J gave up 5 bases, with 16 bases separating them. This CDR3 has 15 amino acids. CDR3 sequence reads: CSARDDRTRATEAFF. As DNA, the CDR3 is TGCAGTGCTAGAGATGACAGAACGAGGGCAACTGAAGCTTTCTTT.